This TCR beta chain emerged from a study of beta chain features in type 1 diabetes. Study results and limitations: Shortening of TCRB CDR3s, moderate but significant, appeared in all four CD4+ subsets of Type 1 diabetes patients. A possible short-template PCR bias applies equally to patients and controls. Over-representation of high TCR-expressing cells was a possible consequence of cDNA sequencing.

TCRB transcripts that were expressed got sequenced, as all of the isolated RNA had been reverse transcribed. Naive, central memory and regulatory T cell samples produced a mean of approximately 4 million reads. Profiled with immunoSEQ multiplex PCR; TCRdb holds only in-frame clones, not every one. The sample contains some 660,000 clones, over 12% of which appear only once. With 4 bases removed from V and 5 bases from J, the gap between germline ends came to 15 bases. The CDR3 covers 15 residues. Germline V gene lookup returns CDR1 SGHNT and CDR2 YYREEE (reference sequence). Concerning this clone itself: Antigen specificity is unknown.

The chain has TRBV5-4 and TRBJ1-4; D ambiguous. This receptor was obtained from a man between 18 and 35 years old with type 1 diabetes. Sequencing used naive CD4+ T cells from blood. The CDR3 DNA is TGTGCCAGCAGCGGCGCCGGGTCGCAGAATGAAAAACTGTTTTTT. Translated, it gives CASSGAGSQNEKLFF.